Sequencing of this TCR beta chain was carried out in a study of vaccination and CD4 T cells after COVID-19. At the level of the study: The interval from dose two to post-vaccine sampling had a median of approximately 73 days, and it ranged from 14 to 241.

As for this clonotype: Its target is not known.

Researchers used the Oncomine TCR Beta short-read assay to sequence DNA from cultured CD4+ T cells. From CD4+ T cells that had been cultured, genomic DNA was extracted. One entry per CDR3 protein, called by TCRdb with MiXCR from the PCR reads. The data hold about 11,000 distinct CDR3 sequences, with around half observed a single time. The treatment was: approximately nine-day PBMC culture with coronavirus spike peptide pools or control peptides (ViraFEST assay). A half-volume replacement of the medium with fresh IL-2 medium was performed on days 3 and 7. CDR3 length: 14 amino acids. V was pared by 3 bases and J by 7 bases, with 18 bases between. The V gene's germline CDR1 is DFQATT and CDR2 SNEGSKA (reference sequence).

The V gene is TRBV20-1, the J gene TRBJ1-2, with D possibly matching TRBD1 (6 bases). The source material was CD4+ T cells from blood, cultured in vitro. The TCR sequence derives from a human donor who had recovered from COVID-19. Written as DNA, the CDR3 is TGCAGTGCTAGGACCGACGGGACATCTACTGGCTACACCTTC. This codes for CSARTDGTSTGYTF.